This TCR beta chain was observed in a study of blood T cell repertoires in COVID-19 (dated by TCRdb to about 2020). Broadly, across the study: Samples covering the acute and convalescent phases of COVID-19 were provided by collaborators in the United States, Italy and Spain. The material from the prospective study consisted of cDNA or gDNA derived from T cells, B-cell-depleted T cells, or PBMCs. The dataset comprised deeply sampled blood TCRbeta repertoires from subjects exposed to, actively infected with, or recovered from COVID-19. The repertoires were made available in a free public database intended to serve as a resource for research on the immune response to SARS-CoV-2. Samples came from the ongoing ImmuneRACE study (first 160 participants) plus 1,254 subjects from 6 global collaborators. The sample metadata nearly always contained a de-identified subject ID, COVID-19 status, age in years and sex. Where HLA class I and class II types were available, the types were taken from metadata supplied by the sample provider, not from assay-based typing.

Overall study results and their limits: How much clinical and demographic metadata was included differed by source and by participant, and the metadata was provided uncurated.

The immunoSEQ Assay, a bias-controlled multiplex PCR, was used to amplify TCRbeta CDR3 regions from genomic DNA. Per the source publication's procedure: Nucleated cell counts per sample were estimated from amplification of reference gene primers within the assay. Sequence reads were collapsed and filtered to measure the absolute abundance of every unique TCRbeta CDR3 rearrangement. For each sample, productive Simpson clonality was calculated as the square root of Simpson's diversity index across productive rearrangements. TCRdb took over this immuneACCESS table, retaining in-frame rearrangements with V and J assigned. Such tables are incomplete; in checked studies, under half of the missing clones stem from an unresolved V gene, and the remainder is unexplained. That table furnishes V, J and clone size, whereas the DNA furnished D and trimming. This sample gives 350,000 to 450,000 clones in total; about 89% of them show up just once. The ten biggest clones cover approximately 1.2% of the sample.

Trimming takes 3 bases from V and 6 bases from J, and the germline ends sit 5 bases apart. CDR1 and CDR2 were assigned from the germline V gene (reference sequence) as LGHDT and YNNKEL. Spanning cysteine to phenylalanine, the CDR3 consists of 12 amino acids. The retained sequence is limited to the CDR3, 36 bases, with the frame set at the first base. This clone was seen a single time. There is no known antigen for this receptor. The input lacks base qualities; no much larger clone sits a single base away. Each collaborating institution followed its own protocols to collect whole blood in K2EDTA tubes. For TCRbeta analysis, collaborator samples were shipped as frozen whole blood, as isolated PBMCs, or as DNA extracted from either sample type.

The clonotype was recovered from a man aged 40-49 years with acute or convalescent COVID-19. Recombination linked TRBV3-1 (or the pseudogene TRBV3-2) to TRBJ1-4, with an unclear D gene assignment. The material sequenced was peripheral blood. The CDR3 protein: CASSHTDEKLFF. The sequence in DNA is TGTGCCAGCAGCCATACGGATGAAAAACTGTTTTTT.